This TCR beta chain was identified during a study of low-dose radiotherapy and immunotherapy resistance in tumors. Overall study context: On a schedule of every two weeks, intravenous cyclophosphamide at a dose of 200 mg/m2 was delivered one day before each radiation and immunotherapy administration. A dose of 300 mg of oral aspirin was taken by patients daily for four cycles from cycle 1 day 1.

Per germline, CDR1 SGDLS and CDR2 YYNGEE. Trimming cost V 4 bases and J 2 bases, with 15 bases left between them. This CDR3 has 16 residues. This clonotype was seen at least ten times. Primers targeting TRAV and TRBV primed first-strand cDNA, covering alpha and beta chains. A roughly 20-cycle PCR with a constant-region primer and V-primer adapter amplified TCRs. MiXCR was run by TCRdb on the reads, yielding one entry per CDR3 protein. In the table there are 35,000 to 45,000 distinct CDR3 sequences, around a third of which are singletons. The time point here: before trial treatment. Patients deemed eligible presented with advanced solid tumors lacking tumor-infiltrating lymphocytes.

The chain combines TRBV9 with TRBJ2-2, with D possibly matching TRBD2 (5 bases). The sequence was obtained from a male donor with gallbladder cancer. The sample consisted of PBMCs, taken before treatment. The CDR3 DNA is TGTGCCAGCAGCCTCCGGGCCGGGATCAACACCGGGGAGCTGTTTTTT. It is translated as CASSLRAGINTGELFF.